Listed here are 5 T cell receptor beta chains from one sample, sequenced in a study of CD8 T cells in Susac syndrome. Random hexamers primed reverse transcription of about 0.45 to 1 ug RNA. Using its own MiXCR run on the immunoSEQ multiplex PCR reads, TCRdb lists one record per CDR3 protein. The data contain under 200,000 distinct CDR3 sequences, about 92% of them seen just once; the ten biggest clones take up roughly 0.08%. The sequenced sample consisted of CD4+ T cells from PBMCs. All receptors derive from a human donor in good health.

Written as DNA, the CDR3 is TGTGCCAGCAGTTACGGGCAAGGGGATACGCAGTATTTT. Translated: CASSYGQGDTQYF. V and J are TRBV6-6 and TRBJ2-3, with unresolved D. Trimming pared 2 bases from V and 6 bases from J, leaving 9 bases between. The CDR3 spans 13 residues. Looked up from germline, CDR1 is MNHNY and CDR2 is SVGAGI (reference sequence).

The J gene is TRBJ2-1, the V gene TRBV30; tentatively, D is TRBD1 or TRBD2 (6 bases each). Germline CDR1 GTSNPN, CDR2 SVGIG (reference sequence). The CDR3 is 13 amino acids. Trimming removed 2 bases from V and 4 bases from J, with 9 bases in between. CDR3 amino acids: CAWSRGEYNEQFF. CDR3 nucleotides: TGTGCCTGGAGTAGGGGGGAATACAATGAGCAGTTCTTC.

The V gene is TRBV9, the J gene TRBJ1-5; unclear D gene. Deletions cut 0 bases from V and 0 bases from J, with 7 bases between. Germline CDR1 and CDR2: SGDLS and YYNGEE. The CDR3 has 15 residues. CDR3 protein: CASSVVGDSNQPQHF. DNA for the CDR3: TGTGCCAGCAGCGTAGTTGGGGATAGCAATCAGCCCCAGCATTTT.

The chain carries TRBV5-1 and TRBJ2-5, with 10 bases matching TRBD2. There are 17 residues in the CDR3. The ends lost 1 base at V and 3 bases at J; junction bases unmatched: 9. CDR1 is SGHRS and CDR2 is YFSETQ in the germline V gene. The CDR3 region has the DNA TGCGCCAGCAGCTTGAGGAGTCGGCTAGCGGGAGAAGAGACCCAGTACTTC. Its protein is CASSLRSRLAGEETQYF.

This chain links TRBV6-5 with TRBJ1-2; 10 bases line up with TRBD1. J lost 8 bases, V lost 5 bases, and 11 bases had no gene match. The CDR3 runs to 15 residues. CDR1 and CDR2 (germline): MNHEY, SVGAGI. CDR3 amino acids: CASSASGQGWRGYTF. The CDR3 DNA follows: TGTGCCAGCAGTGCGTCGGGACAGGGGTGGCGCGGCTACACCTTC.